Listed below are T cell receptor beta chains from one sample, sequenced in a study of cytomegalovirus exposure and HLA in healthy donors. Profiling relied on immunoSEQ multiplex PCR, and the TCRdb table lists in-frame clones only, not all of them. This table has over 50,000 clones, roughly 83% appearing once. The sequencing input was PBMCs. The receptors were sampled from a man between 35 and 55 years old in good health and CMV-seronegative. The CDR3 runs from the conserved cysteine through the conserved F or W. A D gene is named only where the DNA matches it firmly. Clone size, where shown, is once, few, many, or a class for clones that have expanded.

TGTGCCAGCAGCTCCCTCCCGGGGACAGCCTTAGAAGAGACCCAGTACTTC CASSSLPGTALEETQYF 17 TRBJ2-5 TRBD1 NA TRBV7-9
TGTGCCAGCAGTCCGGGACTTGCTTGGACACGTGTGGTTCATGAGCAGTTCTTC CASSPGLAWTRVVHEQFF 18 TRBJ2-1 NA NA TRBV2
TGTGCCAGCAGACGCAGGACAGGGTTGGGCACAGATACGCAGTATTTT CASRRRTGLGTDTQYF 16 TRBJ2-3 TRBD1 NA TRBV7-9
TGCGCCAGCAGCTCCACACCCGCAGGGGGCGCGAATGGCTACACCTTC CASSSTPAGGANGYTF 16 TRBJ1-2 TRBD1 once TRBV5-1
TGTGCCAGCAGTGACGTAGCGGGGAAGAACACCGGGGAGCTGTTTTTT CASSDVAGKNTGELFF 16 TRBJ2-2 TRBD2 NA TRBV6-4
TGTGCCAGCAGCTTCGCGGGTCGGAACACTGAAGCTTTCTTT CASSFAGRNTEAFF 14 TRBJ1-1 NA NA TRBV7-9
TGTGCCTGGAGCCCGGGGGGTCTTGGGCAAGAGACCCAGTACTTC CAWSPGGLGQETQYF 15 TRBJ2-5 TRBD2 NA TRBV30
TGTGCCAGCAGCGCAGACAGGGCCTCTGAAGCTTTCTTT CASSADRASEAFF 13 TRBJ1-1 TRBD1 once TRBV11-2
TGTGCCAGCAACGACAGGGCCCGGGTTGGTGAAAAACTGTTTTTT CASNDRARVGEKLFF 15 TRBJ1-4 TRBD1 few TRBV6-1
TGCGCCAGCAAGTCAGGTTCTCAAACTGGCTACACCTTC CASKSGSQTGYTF 13 TRBJ1-2 NA NA TRBV4-1
TGTGCCAGCAGCCTGAGGGGGGGACGGAGAAACTATGGCTACACCTTC CASSLRGGRRNYGYTF 16 TRBJ1-2 NA NA TRBV14
TGTGCCAGCAGCTTCGAGGGGGCCCGAAACCGTAACTATGGCTACACCTTC CASSFEGARNRNYGYTF 17 TRBJ1-2 TRBD1 NA TRBV11-3
TGCGCCAGCAGCTTAGTATCACCGGGACTAGCGGGGGTTGAGCAGTTCTTC CASSLVSPGLAGVEQFF 17 TRBJ2-1 TRBD2 NA TRBV5-1
TGTGCCAGTAGTACCCTCGAAAAACTGTTTTTT CASSTLEKLFF 11 TRBJ1-4 NA NA TRBV19
TGTGCCAGCAGTGAAGGATACAGGAATCAGCCCCAGCATTTT CASSEGYRNQPQHF 14 TRBJ1-5 NA NA TRBV6-1
TGTGCCTGGACCAGACACAACAATGAGCAGTTCTTC CAWTRHNNEQFF 12 TRBJ2-1 NA NA TRBV30
TGTGCCAGCTCGCTACCGGGACAGTCTAACTATGGCTACACCTTC CASSLPGQSNYGYTF 15 TRBJ1-2 TRBD1 NA TRBV18
TGTGCCTGGAGTGTATTTCCTAGGAGGATAGGCGGGGAGCTGTTTTTT CAWSVFPRRIGGELFF 16 TRBJ2-2 NA NA TRBV30
TGTGCCAGCAGCTTCGGGGGATTCGCGGATGTGTGGCCCGCCGGGGAGCTGTTTTTT CASSFGGFADVWPAGELFF 19 TRBJ2-2 NA NA TRBV7-9
TGTGCCAGTATGGGGACTGACTCGATCTCTGGGGCCAACGTCCTGACTTTC CASMGTDSISGANVLTF 17 TRBJ2-6 NA NA TRBV19
TGTGCCAGCAGCGGCACAGGGGACACCACAGATACGCAGTATTTT CASSGTGDTTDTQYF 15 TRBJ2-3 TRBD1 NA TRBV9
TGTGCCAGTAGTGGGACAGGGGGCCAAGGGCCCCAGCATTTT CASSGTGGQGPQHF 14 TRBJ1-5 TRBD1 NA TRBV19
TGCGCCAGCAGCTTGGCCACGGGTGAAAAACTGTTTTTT CASSLATGEKLFF 13 TRBJ1-4 NA NA TRBV5-1
TGTGCCAGCAGCTTTGTGCTGCCAGGGGGATCAAGCTATGGCTACACCTTC CASSFVLPGGSSYGYTF 17 TRBJ1-2 TRBD1 NA TRBV5-6
TGTGCCAGCAGCCAGGTCGCTGGAAACACCATATATTTT CASSQVAGNTIYF 13 TRBJ1-3 NA NA TRBV7-9
TGTGCCAGCAGCCCTCGAGACAGGGGGCGGGTGTCGGGTGAGGAACTGTTTTTT CASSPRDRGRVSGEELFF 18 TRBJ1-4 TRBD1 NA TRBV14
TGTGCCACCAGCAGAGAAGGACAGGCGGCCTCGGCTTTCTTT CATSREGQAASAFF 14 TRBJ1-1 TRBD1 NA TRBV15
TGTGCCAGCAGCCCCACCAAGCGCCCTAGTATTCAGTACTTC CASSPTKRPSIQYF 14 TRBJ2-4 NA NA TRBV6-5
TGCGCCAGCAGCCAAGCGACAGGGACTAACACTGAAGCTTTCTTT CASSQATGTNTEAFF 15 TRBJ1-1 TRBD1 NA TRBV4-3
TGCGCCAGCAGCCACCTTGGATCCCGACTAGCGGGGAAAAACATTCAGTACTTC CASSHLGSRLAGKNIQYF 18 TRBJ2-4 TRBD2 few TRBV4-3
TGTGCCAGCAGTCAACTGACAGGTGACGGCTATGGCTACACCTTC CASSQLTGDGYGYTF 15 TRBJ1-2 NA once TRBV6-5
TGTGCCAGCAGCCCAAGGACAGGGCCCACCGATAGCAATCAGCCCCAGCATTTT CASSPRTGPTDSNQPQHF 18 TRBJ1-5 TRBD1 NA TRBV7-2
TGTGCCAGCAGCTTGGTCGCCGCGGTCCAAGAGACCCAGTACTTC CASSLVAAVQETQYF 15 TRBJ2-5 NA NA TRBV7-2
TGTGCCAGCAGTGGAGGGACAGTCAGCTATGGCTACACCTTC CASSGGTVSYGYTF 14 TRBJ1-2 TRBD1 NA TRBV6-1
TGTGCCAGCAGGGGGGACAGGACAAGTTCCTATGGCTACACCTTC CASRGDRTSSYGYTF 15 TRBJ1-2 TRBD1 NA TRBV2
TGTGCCTGGACTTACAAAGCGGGACAGGGAGGGTCACCCCTCCACTTT CAWTYKAGQGGSPLHF 16 TRBJ1-6 TRBD1 NA TRBV30
TGTGCCTGGAGTGTATTAGGGGGGGCGAACACCGGGGAGCTGTTTTTT CAWSVLGGANTGELFF 16 TRBJ2-2 NA NA TRBV30
TGCGCCAGCAGCCAAGGACTAGCGGGGGGGGCCGTCGAGCAGTACTTC CASSQGLAGGAVEQYF 16 TRBJ2-7 TRBD2 NA TRBV4-3
TGTGCCAGCAGCCAGCGGGAGTTATTAACCCTCACAGATACGCAGTATTTT CASSQRELLTLTDTQYF 17 TRBJ2-3 TRBD2 NA TRBV4-2
TGCGCCAGCAGGGACGGGACTAGCAACGCCAATGAGCAGTTCTTC CASRDGTSNANEQFF 15 TRBJ2-1 TRBD2 NA TRBV5-1
TGCGCCAGCAGCCCTAATCTAGCGGGCACCACCCTAGGGCAGTACTTC CASSPNLAGTTLGQYF 16 TRBJ2-5 TRBD2 NA TRBV4-3
TGTGCCAGTAGTACGAGGGGGAAACTGTTTTTT CASSTRGKLFF 11 TRBJ1-4 NA NA TRBV19
TGTGCCAGCAGCATCCGCGGGACGCTCTCCCCAGATACGCAGTATTTT CASSIRGTLSPDTQYF 16 TRBJ2-3 NA NA TRBV9
TGTGCCAGTAGTATCACAACAGGGAGTGGAAACACCATATATTTT CASSITTGSGNTIYF 15 TRBJ1-3 NA NA TRBV19
TGTGCCAGCAGCTTGTGGGACAGGGGGAACAATGAGCAGTTCTTC CASSLWDRGNNEQFF 15 TRBJ2-1 TRBD1 few TRBV5-4
TGTGCCAGCAGTCTTCAGTATGAAAAACTGTTTTTT CASSLQYEKLFF 12 TRBJ1-4 NA few TRBV6-1